These T cell receptor beta chains were read from a single sample in a study of human T cells and chemical hapten exposure. TCRdb used MiXCR to reprocess the RACE reads, holding one entry per CDR3 protein. Of fewer than 500,000 distinct CDR3 sequences listed, roughly 5% are singletons. The sequencing here drew on whole blood, taken in connection with sensitization to the hapten diphenylcyclopropenone (DPC). The receptor source for this set is a woman aged 45-65 years with alopecia areata. Some clones in this sample may be carry-over from other donors' samples. The CDR3 runs from the conserved cysteine through the conserved F or W. Fields, in order: D gene, clone size, J gene, V gene, CDR3 length, CDR3 DNA, CDR3 protein. D genes are given only for firm matches. Clone size is shown for a subset of rows, as once, few, many or a class of expanded clone.

NA,many,TRBJ2-5,TRBV3-1,14,TGTGCCAGCAGCCAAGGTGCAGGGATGGAGACCCAGTACTTC,CASSQGAGMETQYF
TRBD1,few,TRBJ1-1,TRBV20-1,15,TGCAGTGCACAACCGGGACAGGGGGGAAAAACTGAAGCTTTCTTT,CSAQPGQGGKTEAFF
TRBD2,many,TRBJ2-3,TRBV24-1,11,TGTGCCACGCGGGAGGGAGATACGCAGTATTTT,CATREGDTQYF
NA,few,TRBJ2-1,TRBV6-5,13,TGTGCCAGCAGTTACTCTACGGCGAATGAGCAGTTCTTC,CASSYSTANEQFF
NA,NA,TRBJ1-1,TRBV6-1,15,TGTGCCAGCAATCGCGTGGCAGGTATGAACACTGAAGCTTTCTTT,CASNRVAGMNTEAFF
TRBD2,few,TRBJ2-1,TRBV4-3,16,TGCGCCAGCAGTGGCACTAGCGGGAGGTCCTACAATGAGCAGTTCTTC,CASSGTSGRSYNEQFF
NA,few,TRBJ2-2,TRBV5-1,13,TGCGCCAGCAGCTCGGAGGGACACGGGGAGCTGTTTTTT,CASSSEGHGELFF
TRBD2,NA,TRBJ2-3,TRBV20-1,18,TGCAGTGCTAGGTTCGGGACTAGCGGGAGGGCCGTGCCAGATACGCAGTATTTT,CSARFGTSGRAVPDTQYF
NA,NA,TRBJ2-3,TRBV7-2,13,TGTGCCAGCAGCTTAGGCTGGGAGAGATCGCAGTATTTT,CASSLGWERSQYF
TRBD2,NA,TRBJ2-3,TRBV27,16,TGTGCCAGCAGTACCCTACTAGCGGGAGGGTCGGATACGCAGTATTTT,CASSTLLAGGSDTQYF
TRBD1,few,TRBJ2-5,TRBV18,17,TGTGCCAGCTCACCACGACGGGACAGCCCGAACCAAGAGACCCAGTACTTC,CASSPRRDSPNQETQYF
NA,many,TRBJ2-3,TRBV6-1,14,TGTGCCAGCAGCCCAAGACCATACACAGATACGCAGTATTTT,CASSPRPYTDTQYF
TRBD2,NA,TRBJ2-1,TRBV12-3/TRBV12-4,16,TGTGCCAGCAGTTGGACTAGCGGGAGGTCCGTGGATGAGCAGTTCTTC,CASSWTSGRSVDEQFF
NA,NA,TRBJ1-1,TRBV7-2,18,TGTGCCAGCAGCTTCCCTTGGACAGTGAGGCCAATCTTGCCTGAAGCTTTCTTT,CASSFPWTVRPILPEAFF
NA,NA,TRBJ1-1,TRBV4-3,14,TGCGCCAGCAGCCAAGAGGGCAGGGGCCCTGAAGCTTTCTTT,CASSQEGRGPEAFF
TRBD1,NA,TRBJ1-2,TRBV27,13,TGTGCCAGCCGAAGGACAGGAGTAAATGGCTACACCTTC,CASRRTGVNGYTF
TRBD1,many,TRBJ1-1,TRBV18,13,TGTGCCAGCCACCGGGACAGGGGTACTGAAGCTTTCTTT,CASHRDRGTEAFF
TRBD2,many,TRBJ2-3,TRBV7-8,14,TGTGCCAGCAGCTTAGCGGGAGGGGCAGATACGCAGTATTTT,CASSLAGGADTQYF
NA,NA,TRBJ2-1,TRBV27,16,TGTGCCAGCAGTGTACTGCGGACAGATGAGTACAATGAGCAGTTCTTC,CASSVLRTDEYNEQFF
TRBD2,few,TRBJ2-3,TRBV11-2,19,TGTGCCAGCAGCTTCCGTCCCGGGACTAGCCTGAGGGCGTCAGATACGCAGTATTTT,CASSFRPGTSLRASDTQYF
NA,NA,TRBJ2-7,TRBV20-1,12,TGCAGTGCTAGCCCCCGCTCCTACGAGCAGTACTTC,CSASPRSYEQYF
NA,NA,TRBJ1-1,TRBV11-3,15,TGTGCCAGCAGCTTAGGAGGAGACTTGAACACTGAAGCTTTCTTT,CASSLGGDLNTEAFF
NA,few,TRBJ2-7,TRBV29-1,14,TGCAGCGCCGTCCGGGACCCGTCCCTCGCCGAGCAGTACTTC,CSAVRDPSLAEQYF
NA,NA,TRBJ1-2,TRBV3-1,16,TGTGCCAGCAGCCAGTCAGGGTCGGAAACTAACTATGGCTACACCTTC,CASSQSGSETNYGYTF
NA,many,TRBJ1-1,TRBV27,14,TGTGCCAGCGGAGAACGGACGAGGTACACTGAAGCTTTCTTT,CASGERTRYTEAFF
TRBD2,many,TRBJ2-1,TRBV20-1,14,TGCAGTGCTAGCGTAGCGGGAGTCGACAATGAGCAGTTCTTC,CSASVAGVDNEQFF
NA,few,TRBJ2-4,TRBV29-1,13,TGCAGCGTGGAAGCTGGTGCCAAAAACATTCAGTACTTC,CSVEAGAKNIQYF
NA,many,TRBJ2-1,TRBV7-2,15,TGTGCCAGCAGCTCGCGGGGTAGCTCCTACAATGAGCAGTTCTTC,CASSSRGSSYNEQFF
TRBD2,many,TRBJ2-7,TRBV20-1,13,TGCAGTGCTAGAGGGGGGGGTGCGTACGAGCAGTACTTC,CSARGGGAYEQYF
NA,NA,TRBJ1-2,TRBV6-5,15,TGTGCCAGCAGCTACGGGGCAGGTGGAGACTATGGCTACACCTTC,CASSYGAGGDYGYTF
TRBD2,many,TRBJ2-3,TRBV11-2,15,TGTGCCAGCAGCAGAACTAGCGGGGTTTCAGATACGCAGTATTTT,CASSRTSGVSDTQYF
TRBD2,many,TRBJ2-3,TRBV25-1,14,TGTGCCAGCGGGCAGCGGGAGGGCGCAGATACGCAGTATTTT,CASGQREGADTQYF
TRBD2,many,TRBJ2-1,TRBV11-2,15,TGTGCCAGCAGCCCCGGGACTAGTGCGGGCCGTGAGCAGTTCTTC,CASSPGTSAGREQFF
NA,many,TRBJ1-5,TRBV29-1,13,TGCAGCGTTGAATGGGCCCAAAATCAGCCCCAGCATTTT,CSVEWAQNQPQHF
TRBD2,few,TRBJ2-7,TRBV20-1,14,TGCAGTGCTAGAGATGGGACTACTGCCTACGAGCAGTACTTC,CSARDGTTAYEQYF
NA,NA,TRBJ1-1,TRBV7-3,14,TGTGCCAGCAGCCTCCAGGGGCCCTCGGCTGAAGCTTTCTTT,CASSLQGPSAEAFF
TRBD1,NA,TRBJ2-1,TRBV20-1,19,TGCAGTGCTAGATCCCCCTGGACCCCTCTGGGACAGGGGGCTAGTGAGCAGTTCTTC,CSARSPWTPLGQGASEQFF
NA,NA,TRBJ2-1,TRBV2,15,TGTGCCAGCAGTGAACAGTGGGGGGGCGGCAATGAGCAGTTCTTC,CASSEQWGGGNEQFF
TRBD1,NA,TRBJ1-1,TRBV6-2/TRBV6-3,16,TGTGCCAGCAGACCGGGACAGGCCCAACTGAACACTGAAGCTTTCTTT,CASRPGQAQLNTEAFF
NA,many,TRBJ2-7,TRBV7-9,14,TGTGCCAGCAGCTTCCCCGGATATTCCTACGAGCAGTACTTC,CASSFPGYSYEQYF
NA,NA,TRBJ2-4,TRBV12-3/TRBV12-4,19,TGTGCCAGCAGTTTCAGTTCGGGCAGGCCGCCGTGGGCCAAAAACATTCAGTACTTC,CASSFSSGRPPWAKNIQYF
TRBD1,many,TRBJ1-1,TRBV14,16,TGTGCCAGCAGCCGAAATTACCGACAGGGAAGAACTGAAGCTTTCTTT,CASSRNYRQGRTEAFF
NA,many,TRBJ2-1,TRBV7-2,14,TGTGCCAGCAGCTTACACGGGGCCCAACGGGAACAGTTCTTC,CASSLHGAQREQFF